Sequencing of this T cell receptor beta chain was carried out in a study of T cells in Graves' hyperthyroidism and ophthalmopathy. Study results and caveats: Most thyroid clonotypes with frequency above 0.001 were detected in blood.

Germline CDR1 is DFQATT and CDR2 is SNEGSKA (reference sequence). Losses at the gene ends were 6 bases for V and 6 bases for J; bases not matched to a gene: 9. CDR3 length: 13 residues. This clonotype has more than one count but fewer than ten. The antigen is not known. The source material, RNA transcripts, was used to amplify TCR beta CDR3 regions. Carried out on the TCR CDR3, a first-round RT-PCR used the HTBI primer set. In TCRdb, the multiplex PCR reads were re-called with MiXCR into one record per CDR3 protein. This sample yields around 600,000 distinct CDR3 sequences, of which roughly 15% are seen a single time; around 3.3% belongs to the top ten. At least 3 on the Clinical Activity Score was recorded for ophthalmopathy patients, who also had NOSPECS grade at least 4 and duration under 3 months. Diagnoses used clinical symptoms, serum thyroxine and TRAb, thyroid ultrasound and orbital computed tomography.

The rearrangement uses TRBV20-1 and TRBJ2-7, with 9 bases that match TRBD2. This receptor was taken from a woman in her 40s with Graves' ophthalmopathy. Sample: blood. The chain's CDR3 is CSAPPAGGSEQYF. CDR3 nucleotide sequence: TGCAGTGCCCCCCCAGCGGGAGGTTCCGAGCAGTACTTC.